This TCR beta chain comes out of a study of blood T cell repertoires in COVID-19 (TCRdb year 2020). Turning to the overall study: Collaborator samples came from the United States, Italy and Spain and covered acute and convalescent phases of COVID-19. The material from the prospective study consisted of cDNA or gDNA derived from T cells, B-cell-depleted T cells, or PBMCs. Deeply sampled blood TCRbeta repertoires from subjects exposed to, actively infected with, or recovered from COVID-19 were included in the dataset. The repertoires were released in a freely available public database intended as a resource for research on the immune response to SARS-CoV-2. The samples were drawn from two sources: the first 160 participants of the ongoing ImmuneRACE study, and over 950 subjects contributed by 6 global collaborators. Sample metadata almost always included a de-identified subject ID, COVID-19 status, age in years and sex. HLA class I and class II types, where available, came from metadata supplied by the sample provider rather than from assay-based typing.

The immunoSEQ Assay, a bias-controlled multiplex PCR, was used to amplify TCRbeta CDR3 regions from genomic DNA. The source study handled its data this way. Nucleated cell counts per sample were estimated from amplification of reference gene primers within the assay. Sequence reads were collapsed and filtered to measure the absolute abundance of every unique TCRbeta CDR3 rearrangement. Productive Simpson clonality was computed per sample as the square root of Simpson's diversity index over productive rearrangements. Entries here come from immuneACCESS through TCRdb and include only in-frame sequences with V and J called. Some clones fail to appear in such tables; in the studies checked, an unresolved V gene covers under half of the shortfall, and the cause of the remainder is unknown. V and J calls and clone size are those listed in that table; D and trimming were worked out from the DNA. The sample table contains about 100,000 clones; only one count was recorded for about four fifths of them. Under 5.5% of the sample is taken by the ten largest.

The CDR3 numbers 17 residues from cysteine through phenylalanine. Only the CDR3 DNA stays, 51 bases, in frame from base 1. Germline trimming: 2 bases from V, 7 bases from J; junction bases outside gene matches: 10. Per the germline V gene (reference sequence), SEHNR is the CDR1 and FQNEAQ is the CDR2. At one collaborating source in Seattle, patients were enrolled during active infection and were followed longitudinally through the course of disease. Each collaborating institution followed its own protocols to collect whole blood in K2EDTA tubes. For TCRbeta analysis, collaborator samples were shipped as frozen whole blood, as isolated PBMCs, or as DNA extracted from either sample type. Overall study results and their limits: Clinical and demographic metadata were provided uncurated, with the amount varying by source and participant.

With regard to this clone: Its recognized antigen is unknown. Base qualities are missing; no much larger clone stands one base away.

The TCR sequence derives from a man older than 75 with COVID-19, enrolled during active disease. This receptor chain uses TRBV7-9 and TRBJ1-6, with 8 bases matching TRBD1. The sample comprised peripheral blood. The DNA is as follows: TGTGCCAGCAGCTTATCCATGATCGGGACAGGAAATTCACCCCTCCACTTT. Translated, this is CASSLSMIGTGNSPLHF.